The rows below give T cell receptor beta chains drawn from one sample of a study of response to subunit inactivated influenza vaccine. MiXCR, run by TCRdb on the RT-PCR reads, gives a single entry per CDR3 protein. The data contain about 530,000 distinct CDR3 sequences, approximately 10% of them singletons. Sequenced here: PBMCs from blood, sampled on the day of vaccination. Receptor source: a man aged 45-65 years who received an inactivated influenza vaccine. The CDR3 runs from the conserved cysteine through the conserved F or W. The D gene is left open where the match is weak. Size tells how often a clone was seen (once, few, many) or the class of an expanded clone, and some rows leave it out.

NA TRBJ2-5 NA TRBV12-3/TRBV12-4 TGTGCCAGCAGTTTTCGAGTAACCCAGTACTTC CASSFRVTQYF
NA TRBJ1-2 TRBD1 TRBV20-1 TGCAGTGCTAGAGATTCTAGGACAGGGGTCGCTAACTATGGCTACACCTTC CSARDSRTGVANYGYTF
NA TRBJ1-5 TRBD1 TRBV19 TGTGCCAGTAGTATAGGTCTCGGACAGGGAGGCAATCAGCCCCAGCATTTT CASSIGLGQGGNQPQHF
NA TRBJ2-2 NA TRBV18 TGTGCCAGCTCACCCAGAGTCCCGAGTCAGATGAACACCGGGGAGCTGTTTTTT CASSPRVPSQMNTGELFF
few TRBJ2-1 TRBD2 TRBV6-2/TRBV6-3 TGTGCCAGCAGTTACGACCTAGCGGGACTCGGGGCCAATGAGCAGTTCTTC CASSYDLAGLGANEQFF
many TRBJ1-4 NA TRBV27 TGTGCCAGCAGACTTAATGAAAAACTGTTTTTT CASRLNEKLFF
many TRBJ2-5 NA TRBV28 TGTGCCAGCAGTCCTATAGTGGGGTACCAAGAGACCCAGTACTTC CASSPIVGYQETQYF
NA TRBJ2-5 NA TRBV30 TGTGCCTGGTCCCCGAACCTGGCGGTCGGCGGTACCCAGCACTTC CAWSPNLAVGGTQHF
NA TRBJ1-2 NA TRBV10-3 TGTGCCATCAGCGCCGTTAAGGGAATCCGGCGGGGGCCTAACTATGGCTACACCTTC CAISAVKGIRRGPNYGYTF
NA TRBJ2-3 TRBD1 TRBV28 TGTGCCAGCAGCCTAAGCCCGGGACAGGAAACAGATACGCAGTATTTT CASSLSPGQETDTQYF
NA TRBJ2-3 TRBD2 TRBV20-1 TGCAGTGCTAGAGATCTAAGACTAGCGGGGAGGGAAAGCACAGATACGCAGTATTTT CSARDLRLAGRESTDTQYF
many TRBJ1-2 NA TRBV6-5 TGTGCCAGCAGTTACTCGATGGGCGCCAGGCCCTATGGCTACACCTTC CASSYSMGARPYGYTF
NA TRBJ1-2 NA TRBV7-6 TGTGCCAGCAGCTTAGATCAGGGGCGCTTACATGGCTACACCTTC CASSLDQGRLHGYTF
NA TRBJ2-3 NA TRBV7-2 TGTGCCAGCAGCCCCCCGTCGGGGGGCATGGATACGCAGTATTTT CASSPPSGGMDTQYF
many TRBJ2-2 NA TRBV12-3/TRBV12-4 TGTGCCAGCAGTTTAAGGGAGTGGGGGACGAACACCGGGGAGCTGTTTTTT CASSLREWGTNTGELFF
NA TRBJ2-3 NA TRBV5-1 TGCGCCAGCCTCTCGGACTGGGGGACAGATACGCAGTATTTT CASLSDWGTDTQYF
NA TRBJ2-1 TRBD2 TRBV7-2 TGTGCCAGCGGGGACGGGAGGGCCGTGGATGAGCAGTTCTTC CASGDGRAVDEQFF
NA TRBJ2-2 TRBD2 TRBV20-1 TGCAGTGCTAGAGGACTAGCGGGAAGCCCGATCACCGGGGAGCTGTTTTTT CSARGLAGSPITGELFF
few TRBJ2-1 TRBD2 TRBV6-5 TGTGCCAGCAGTTACTCGATGAGGGTAGCGGGAGGACGAGAGCAGTTCTTC CASSYSMRVAGGREQFF
NA TRBJ2-3 NA TRBV19 TGTGCCAGTAGTATAGCCATTAGAGATACGCAGTATTTT CASSIAIRDTQYF
few TRBJ1-2 NA TRBV7-3 TGTGCCAGCAGCCTGGCGGCAGGAAATCGAGGCTACACCTTC CASSLAAGNRGYTF
few TRBJ2-2 NA TRBV20-1 TGCAGTGCTATGGGGGGAAGTCAGAACACCGGGGAGCTGTTTTTT CSAMGGSQNTGELFF
few TRBJ1-6 TRBD1 TRBV27 TGTGCCAGCAGTTCCCGGACAGGGTTTCGATCACCCCTCCACTTT CASSSRTGFRSPLHF
NA TRBJ2-3 TRBD1 TRBV5-6 TGTGCCAGCAGCAGAGAGACAGGGATGTCCACAGATACGCAGTATTTT CASSRETGMSTDTQYF
NA TRBJ2-1 TRBD2 TRBV6-2/TRBV6-3 TGTGCCAGCAGTTACCTAGCGGTAGCCAATGAGCAGTTCTTC CASSYLAVANEQFF
NA TRBJ1-4 NA TRBV4-3 TGCGCCAGCAGCCAACGTTTGAGTACTAATGAAAAACTGTTTTTT CASSQRLSTNEKLFF
many TRBJ2-7 NA TRBV4-3 TGCGCCAGCAGCCAAGATGGGGGTGGACCTGGCGAGCAGTACTTC CASSQDGGGPGEQYF
few TRBJ2-5 NA TRBV6-5 TGTGCCAGCAGTTGGGGATCCCAAGAGACCCAGTACTTC CASSWGSQETQYF
NA TRBJ2-7 NA TRBV18 TGTGCCAGCTCACCTCAGGGGTTCGAGCAGTACTTC CASSPQGFEQYF
few TRBJ2-7 NA TRBV18 TGTGCCAGCTCACCACTCTTCGCAGGGTCAGACGAGCAGTACTTC CASSPLFAGSDEQYF
NA TRBJ2-7 TRBD2 TRBV18 TGTGCCAGCTCACCATCAGCGGGAGGGCCTTACGAGCAGTACTTC CASSPSAGGPYEQYF
NA TRBJ2-6 NA TRBV2 TGTGCCAGCAGTGGCAGACAGATTCCCTTCCCCTCTGGGGCCAACGTCCTGACTTTC CASSGRQIPFPSGANVLTF
NA TRBJ1-2 NA TRBV29-1 TGCAGCGTTGTCGGAGGGGGTAGCTACACCTTC CSVVGGGSYTF
many TRBJ2-3 NA TRBV5-1 TGCGCCAGCAGCCTACAGGCGTCCGGCACAGATACGCAGTATTTT CASSLQASGTDTQYF
few TRBJ2-1 TRBD2 TRBV9 TGTGCCAGCAGCGCCCGGGGACTAGCGGGGGGAATCTACAATGAGCAGTTCTTC CASSARGLAGGIYNEQFF
NA TRBJ2-1 TRBD2 TRBV15 TGTGCCATCGCTTCTAGCGGGTTGTCAAATGAGCAGTTCTTC CAIASSGLSNEQFF
NA TRBJ2-3 NA TRBV5-5 TGTGCCAGCAGCGTTAGCGGTCCGTGGGATACGCAGTATTTT CASSVSGPWDTQYF
few TRBJ1-5 NA TRBV7-2 TGTGCCAGCAGCTCGGTAGGTGGAAATCAGCCCCAGCATTTT CASSSVGGNQPQHF
many TRBJ2-7 NA TRBV28 TGTGCCAGCAGTTCCCTATTAACCGGGCTAAGCTTAGACTACGAGCAGTACTTC CASSSLLTGLSLDYEQYF
NA TRBJ1-6 TRBD1 TRBV30 TGTGCCTGGAGAGACACAGGGGGTCCCCTCCACTTT CAWRDTGGPLHF
NA TRBJ2-7 NA TRBV12-3/TRBV12-4 TGTGCCAGCAAATTCACCGGGACCGATTACGAGCAGTACTTC CASKFTGTDYEQYF
few TRBJ2-5 NA TRBV4-1 TGCGCCAGCAGCCAAGATCTGGCGGGGTACCAAGAGACCCAGTACTTC CASSQDLAGYQETQYF
few TRBJ1-5 NA TRBV7-8 TGTGCCAGCAGCCCGACGAGAGGCGCCCGGAATCAGCCCCAGCATTTT CASSPTRGARNQPQHF
NA TRBJ2-2 NA TRBV7-9 TGTGCCAGCAGCCCCGGGACACACACCGGGGAGCTGTTTTTT CASSPGTHTGELFF
many TRBJ2-2 TRBD2 TRBV28 TGTGCCAGCAGTTTATCCGGGGGGGGAAGCGGGGAGCTGTTTTTT CASSLSGGGSGELFF
few TRBJ1-2 NA TRBV6-2/TRBV6-3 TGTGCCAGCAGCTACGCTCTGGTGCACTATGGCTACACCTTC CASSYALVHYGYTF
many TRBJ2-2 NA TRBV28 TGTGCCAGCGGAGGGGGCGGGGAGCTGTTTTTT CASGGGGELFF
NA TRBJ1-5 NA TRBV12-3/TRBV12-4 TGTGCCAGCAGTTTAAGCTTCAGCGTTCCCAATCAGCCCCAGCATTTT CASSLSFSVPNQPQHF
NA TRBJ2-7 TRBD1 TRBV4-3 TGCGCCAGCAGCCAAGGGGACAGGGGGTACGAGCAGTACTTC CASSQGDRGYEQYF
many TRBJ2-3 NA TRBV6-7 TGTGCCAGCAGGAAGACAGATACGCAGTATTTT CASRKTDTQYF
few TRBJ2-4 TRBD1 TRBV7-9 TGTGCCAGCAGCTCGAGCGGACAGGCACCCAAAAACATTCAGTACTTC CASSSSGQAPKNIQYF
NA TRBJ2-2 TRBD2 TRBV20-1 TGCAGTGCCCGTAGCGGGAGTTCGGGCGGGGAGCTGTTTTTT CSARSGSSGGELFF
NA TRBJ2-7 NA TRBV4-2 TGTGCCAGCAGCCAAGATGCGACGGGGCGGGCCGAGCAGTACTTC CASSQDATGRAEQYF
NA TRBJ2-1 TRBD2 TRBV9 TGTGCCAGCAGCGTAGCTCTAGCGGGGAATGAGCAGTTCTTC CASSVALAGNEQFF
many TRBJ1-6 NA TRBV3-1 TGTGCCAGCAGCCAAGAGCGTGGCAGGGGAGATTCACCCCTCCACTTT CASSQERGRGDSPLHF
many TRBJ2-3 NA TRBV7-2 TGTGCCAGCAGCTTAATGACATCAAGTCGAGATACGCAGTATTTT CASSLMTSSRDTQYF
few TRBJ2-1 TRBD2 TRBV28 TGTGCCAGCAGTTTAAGGGTCGCGGGAGGAGCCCCAAATGAGCAGTTCTTC CASSLRVAGGAPNEQFF
few TRBJ2-3 TRBD2 TRBV9 TGTGCCAGCAGCCCAGATAGCGGGAGAGTGGCAGATACGCAGTATTTT CASSPDSGRVADTQYF
NA TRBJ2-1 NA TRBV7-2 TGTGCCAGCAGCTTCGGCAGGGTGGGTGAGCAGTTCTTC CASSFGRVGEQFF
NA TRBJ1-1 NA TRBV11-1 TGTGCCAGCAGCCAGTTAACCTCGAAGGGATTGAGAGGGAACACTGAAGCTTTCTTT CASSQLTSKGLRGNTEAFF